These T cell receptor beta chains were read from a single sample in a study of PD-1 blockade in mismatch repair-deficient tumors. Profiling relied on immunoSEQ multiplex PCR, and the TCRdb table lists in-frame clones only, not all of them. Among about 63,000 clones, approximately 90% were seen once, and the ten largest hold over 11%. Sequencing used peripheral blood, obtained 52 weeks after starting pembrolizumab. The source of these receptors is an adult with mismatch repair-deficient cancer. Both conserved end residues are part of each CDR3. Each record gives: J gene, D gene, clone size, V gene, CDR3 protein, CDR3 DNA. D genes are given only for firm matches. The size field is filled for only some rows; it gives once, few, many or a size class.

TRBJ2-3	.	.	TRBV15	CATSRDGTNSTDTQYF	TGTGCCACCAGCAGAGATGGCACCAATAGCACAGATACGCAGTATTTT
TRBJ2-7	TRBD2	.	TRBV27	CASSRGGAGGSRSFYEQYF	TGTGCCAGCAGTCGAGGGGGTGCGGGGGGTAGCAGATCTTTTTACGAGCAGTACTTC
TRBJ2-1	TRBD2	once	TRBV7-9	CASSPSGRAGYEQFF	TGTGCCAGCAGCCCTAGCGGGAGGGCTGGGTATGAGCAGTTCTTC
TRBJ2-2	.	once	TRBV5-1	CASSLAGPGELFF	TGCGCCAGCAGCTTGGCGGGTCCCGGGGAGCTGTTTTTT
TRBJ1-5	.	.	TRBV27	CASSLRWAGYGSNQPQHF	TGTGCCAGCAGTTTAAGGTGGGCGGGCTACGGTAGCAATCAGCCCCAGCATTTT
TRBJ1-1	.	.	TRBV30	CAWSIGTVNTEAFF	TGTGCCTGGAGTATCGGGACTGTGAACACTGAAGCTTTCTTT
TRBJ2-7	TRBD1	.	TRBV29-1	CSVFGTASYEQYF	TGCAGCGTCTTTGGGACAGCAAGCTACGAGCAGTACTTC
TRBJ2-1	.	.	TRBV5-1	CASSLNNEQFF	TGCGCCAGCAGCCTGAACAATGAGCAGTTCTTC
TRBJ1-4	.	.	TRBV6-6	CASRPGPSDDEKLFF	TGTGCCAGCAGGCCGGGTCCTTCGGACGATGAAAAACTGTTTTTT
TRBJ2-3	.	.	TRBV27	CASSFPGDTQYF	TGTGCCAGCAGTTTTCCGGGAGATACGCAGTATTTT
TRBJ2-2	TRBD2	.	TRBV5-1	CASSPTSGSYTGELFF	TGCGCCAGCAGCCCAACTAGCGGGTCCTACACCGGGGAGCTGTTTTTT
TRBJ2-5	TRBD1	.	TRBV6-6	CASQTGRKETQYF	TGTGCCAGCCAGACAGGGCGAAAAGAGACCCAGTACTTC
TRBJ2-5	.	.	TRBV30	CAMVQETQYF	TGTGCCATGGTCCAAGAGACCCAGTACTTC
TRBJ1-1	TRBD1	.	TRBV11-1	CASSPGQSNTEAFF	TGTGCCAGCAGCCCGGGACAGTCCAACACTGAAGCTTTCTTT
TRBJ1-1	TRBD1	.	TRBV7-2	CASSLEGQGAQNTNTEAFF	TGTGCCAGCAGCTTAGAAGGACAGGGGGCGCAGAACACGAACACTGAAGCTTTCTTT
TRBJ2-7	.	.	TRBV4-3	CASSQETREFERFSEQYF	TGCGCCAGCAGCCAAGAGACCCGAGAATTCGAAAGGTTCTCCGAGCAGTACTTC
TRBJ2-1	.	.	TRBV7-2	CASSQNRAGVYNEQFF	TGTGCCAGCAGCCAAAACAGGGCGGGGGTTTACAATGAGCAGTTCTTC
TRBJ2-7	TRBD2	.	TRBV4-3	CASSQGTSGTYEQYF	TGCGCCAGCAGCCAAGGGACTAGCGGCACCTACGAGCAGTACTTC
TRBJ2-1	TRBD2	.	TRBV19	CASGREEGEQFF	TGTGCCAGTGGCCGGGAGGAAGGTGAGCAGTTCTTC
TRBJ2-2	.	.	TRBV23-1	CASRGKRVALIRGELFF	TGCGCCAGCAGGGGAAAGCGGGTCGCCCTGATCAGGGGGGAGCTGTTTTTT
TRBJ2-5	TRBD2	.	TRBV9	CANLPRGITQYF	TGTGCCAACCTCCCGCGGGGGATCACCCAGTACTTC
TRBJ2-5	TRBD1	.	TRBV5-5	CASSLGQGATQYF	TGTGCCAGCAGCTTGGGACAGGGGGCGACCCAGTACTTC
TRBJ2-7	.	.	TRBV4-3	CASSQFGQLRIYEQYF	TGCGCCAGCAGCCAGTTCGGACAGTTAAGGATCTACGAGCAGTACTTC
TRBJ1-1	.	.	TRBV15	CATSSAQGFAEAFF	TGTGCCACCAGTTCCGCGCAGGGATTCGCTGAAGCTTTCTTT
TRBJ2-7	.	.	TRBV19	CASSIPWGSNDYEQYF	TGTGCCAGTAGTATCCCATGGGGCAGTAACGACTACGAGCAGTACTTC
TRBJ2-7	TRBD1	.	TRBV18	CASSPPDRGPGGLGDEQYF	TGTGCCAGCTCACCACCCGACAGGGGGCCAGGGGGCTTAGGAGACGAGCAGTACTTC
TRBJ2-7	.	.	TRBV7-2	CASSLGTYEQYF	TGTGCCAGCAGCTTAGGTACCTACGAGCAGTACTTC
TRBJ2-7	.	.	TRBV10-2	CASKEHEGHSSYEQYF	TGCGCCAGCAAGGAGCATGAGGGCCACTCTTCCTACGAGCAGTACTTC
TRBJ2-7	.	.	TRBV7-6	CASSLAPEEQYF	TGTGCCAGCAGCTTAGCGCCGGAAGAGCAGTACTTC
TRBJ2-7	.	.	TRBV4-1	CASSQDKYYEQYF	TGCGCCAGCAGCCAAGATAAGTACTACGAGCAGTACTTC